This paragraph reports one T cell receptor beta chain. The data were obtained in a study of blood T cell repertoires in COVID-19. Study context: Samples representing acute and convalescent COVID-19 were sourced from the United States, Italy and Spain.

Authors' data handling: Nucleated cell counts were estimated from reference gene primer amplification. Only in-frame clones appear in the TCRdb table, and some are missing; sequencing was by immunoSEQ multiplex PCR. Clonal size and the V and J genes are those of that table, whereas D and trimming came from the DNA. Altogether tens of thousands of clones are present, roughly 80% being singletons, with the ten largest covering under 2%. The CDR3 spans 18 residues. Per the germline V gene, CDR1 is LNHDA and CDR2 is SQIVND (reference sequence). V trimming: 6 bases; J trimming: 0 bases; junction bases outside the gene matches: 13.

This receptor was obtained from a woman in her sixties with acute or convalescent COVID-19. The chain uses TRBV19 and TRBJ1-2, with TRBD1 matching over 10 bases. The sample comprised peripheral blood. The CDR3 DNA sequence: TGTGCCAGTAGGGACAGGGGGACAGGAGGTTCCTCTAACTATGGCTACACCTTC. It specifies CASRDRGTGGSSNYGYTF.